The 28 T cell receptor beta chains below were found in one sample sequenced in a study of beta chain features in type 1 diabetes. Expressed TCRB transcripts were sequenced because the isolated RNA had all been reverse transcribed beforehand. Profiled with immunoSEQ multiplex PCR; TCRdb holds only in-frame clones, not every one. The sample consists of under 950,000 clones, roughly 17% of them appearing once. Sequenced sample: naive CD4+ T cells from blood. The receptors were gathered from a woman aged 18-35 years in good health.

Only a few counts were recorded for this clone. A read error may explain this, as a much larger clone is one base away. The sample contains more than one DNA sequence encoding this CDR3. J is TRBJ2-1 and V is TRBV6-5, with D hard to call. The germline CDR1 and CDR2 sequences are MNHEY and SVGAGI. The CDR3 totals 11 residues. V was pared by 5 bases and J by 3 bases, with 2 bases between. The CDR3 DNA reads as TGTGCCAGCAGTAACTACAATGAGCAGTTCTTC. Translated, it gives CASSNYNEQFF.

This clone was picked up a small number of times. V and J are TRBV11-3 and TRBJ2-1; perhaps TRBD2 as D (5 bases). Germline-derived CDR1 and CDR2 are SGHNT and YENEEA. The V end was cut by 1 base, the J end by 6 bases, with 13 bases between. The CDR3 loop spans 15 amino acids. CDR3 DNA sequence: TGTGCCAGCAGCTTAGTGGGTGGGAGTATCAATGAGCAGTTCTTC. Translating it yields CASSLVGGSINEQFF.

This clone was picked up a small number of times. J is TRBJ2-7 and V is TRBV27; D is undetermined. V was pared by 6 bases and J by 4 bases, with 16 bases between. The germline CDR1 and CDR2 sequences are MNHEY and SMNVEV (reference sequence). CDR3 length: 14 residues. The CDR3 region is CASSPRTQSYEQYF. CDR3 DNA: TGTGCCAGCAGCCCTAGGACCCAGAGTTACGAGCAGTACTTC.

The V call is TRBV4-3, the J call TRBJ1-3; D remains unclear. Trimming stripped 4 bases from V and 0 bases from J, with 13 bases between. CDR1 is LGHNA, CDR2 YSLEER, per germline. This CDR3 is built from 16 residues. The DNA of the CDR3 is TGCGCCAGCAGCCCCGTCTGGGGTAGCTCTGGAAACACCATATATTTT. It yields the protein CASSPVWGSSGNTIYF.

CDR3 bases: TGTGCCAGCAGCTTAGAGCGTCCAATGGAGACCCAGTACTTC. It translates to CASSLERPMETQYF. This rearrangement joins TRBV7-9 to TRBJ2-5; D uncertain. Germline CDR1 and CDR2: SEHNR and FQNEAQ (reference sequence). This CDR3 contains 14 residues. Trimming shortened V by 1 base and J by 5 bases, and 11 bases separated the two germline ends.

This clone was seen more than once but under ten times. V usage is TRBV4-3 and J usage is TRBJ2-3, with 10 bases that match TRBD2. J was trimmed by 6 bases and V by 0 bases; bases with no gene match: 15. Germline assignment: CDR1 LGHNA and CDR2 YSLEER. This CDR3 has 19 amino acids. The CDR3 nucleotides are TGCGCCAGCAGCCAAGACCCAGCAGGGCTACTAGCGGGAATCGATACGCAGTATTTT. Its protein product is CASSQDPAGLLAGIDTQYF.

The V call is TRBV5-1, the J call TRBJ2-1; perhaps TRBD2 as D (5 bases). The V end was cut by 1 base, the J end by 6 bases, with 17 bases between. The CDR3 spans 16 residues. The germline gives CDR1 SGHRS, CDR2 YFSETQ. CDR3 loop: CASSLFLGSAGNEQFF. In DNA, the CDR3 is TGCGCCAGCAGCTTGTTTTTGGGTTCTGCGGGCAATGAGCAGTTCTTC.

The chain uses TRBV7-9 and TRBJ2-5; 10 bases align to TRBD2. The V gene's germline CDR1 is SEHNR and CDR2 FQNEAQ (reference sequence). This CDR3 region has 15 residues. After removal of 3 bases from V and 5 bases from J, the junction contained 6 bases not matched to a gene. CDR3 sequence reads: CASSFGSSGRETQYF. The CDR3 nucleotides are TGTGCCAGCAGCTTCGGGAGTAGCGGGAGGGAGACCCAGTACTTC.

V gene TRBV14 combines with J gene TRBJ2-7; D is uncertain. Germline V gene data show CDR1 as SGHDN and CDR2 as FVKESK. CDR3 size: 16 residues. V lost 3 bases and J 4 bases, leaving 19 bases between the germline ends. CDR3 amino acids: CASSQVRPREEYEQYF. In DNA form, the CDR3 reads TGTGCCAGCAGCCAGGTCAGACCAAGAGAGGAGTACGAGCAGTACTTC.

The rearrangement uses TRBV10-3 and TRBJ2-7; 7 bases are a match to TRBD1. The CDR3 has 13 amino acids. V shed 6 bases and J 2 bases; nucleotides not matched to a gene: 4. Germline CDR1 ENHRY, CDR2 SYGVKD. CDR3 nucleotides: TGTGCCATCAGGGGGGACAGTGCCTACGAGCAGTACTTC. Translated: CAIRGDSAYEQYF.

The chain uses TRBV9 and TRBJ2-7; the D gene is possibly TRBD2 (5 bases). Germline CDR1 is SGDLS and CDR2 is YYNGEE. This CDR3 has 15 amino acids. Trimming took 0 bases from V and 2 from J, leaving 12 bases between them. CDR3 in amino acids: CASSVAGRGPYEQYF. The CDR3 DNA reads TGTGCCAGCAGCGTAGCTGGCAGAGGGCCCTACGAGCAGTACTTC.

In its sample, this clone was seen a few times. V is TRBV7-9 and J is TRBJ2-7; 9 nucleotides agree with TRBD2. The ends lost 1 base at V and 9 bases at J; junction bases unmatched: 10. The CDR3 is 15 residues long. CDR1 and CDR2 from the germline V gene are SEHNR and FQNEAQ (reference sequence). The CDR3 loop is CASSLERIGTSRQYF. The DNA for the CDR3 is TGTGCCAGCAGCTTAGAGAGGATAGGGACTAGCAGGCAGTACTTC.

Only a few counts were recorded for this clone. The rearrangement joins TRBV28 to TRBJ2-1; 9 bases align to TRBD2. The length of the CDR3 is 16 residues. Germline V gives CDR1 MDHEN, CDR2 SYDVKM. V dropped 2 bases and J dropped 10; count of bases not matched to a gene: 12. The CDR3: CASSLGLAGGNREQFF. The CDR3 region has the DNA TGTGCCAGCAGTTTAGGATTGGCGGGAGGGAATAGGGAGCAGTTCTTC.

This chain uses TRBV15 with TRBJ2-7, with D possibly matching TRBD2 (5 bases). Trimming left V 1 base short and J 3 bases short, with 16 bases between. Germline V gene data show CDR1 as LNHNV and CDR2 as YYDKDF (reference sequence). The CDR3 runs 16 residues. This CDR3 reads CATSRAPAEKDYEQYF. DNA for the CDR3: TGTGCCACCAGCAGAGCCCCAGCGGAAAAGGACTACGAGCAGTACTTC.

This sequence joins TRBV6-1 and TRBJ2-3; D may be TRBD2 (5 bases). CDR3 length: 13 residues. CDR1 MNHNS and CDR2 SASEGT come from the germline V gene. Trimming removed 7 bases at V and 6 bases at J, with 14 bases between. The CDR3 protein is CASTLPPGDTQYF. CDR3 in DNA: TGTGCCAGCACCCTTCCTCCGGGGGATACGCAGTATTTT.

CDR3 nucleotides: TGTGCCAGCAGCTCCCGTGAGGCTCCCTACGAGCAGTACTTC. Amino acids: CASSSREAPYEQYF. V is TRBV11-2 and J is TRBJ2-7; D is undetermined. The CDR3 has 14 residues. CDR1 is SGHAT and CDR2 is FQNNGV in the germline V gene. The V and J ends lost 4 bases and 2 bases respectively, with 12 bases between them.

The V gene is TRBV15, the J gene TRBJ1-5, with D uncertain. Between the trimmed V and J ends, which lost 1 base and 1 base, there was a span of 8 bases. CDR3 size: 15 residues. CDR1 LNHNV and CDR2 YYDKDF come from the germline V gene (reference sequence). This CDR3 reads CATSRGAVSNQPQHF. DNA of the CDR3: TGTGCCACCAGCAGAGGGGCGGTGAGCAATCAGCCCCAGCATTTT.

This clone appeared a few times. The rearrangement uses TRBV28 and TRBJ2-4, with 9 positions matching TRBD1. V shed 7 bases, J shed 3 bases, and the junction held 4 bases outside the gene matches. The CDR3 is 14 residues long. The germline V gene has CDR1 MDHEN and CDR2 SYDVKM. The CDR3 spells CASNTGGVKNIQYF. The CDR3 coding sequence is TGTGCCAGCAACACAGGGGGCGTCAAAAACATTCAGTACTTC.

This rearrangement joins TRBV11-3 to TRBJ2-5; D not certain. CDR1 is SGHNT, CDR2 YENEEA, per germline. The CDR3 runs to 16 residues. Trimming left V 5 bases short and J 0 bases short, with 16 bases between. This CDR3 reads CASSTQLYRDQETQYF. CDR3 sequence (DNA): TGTGCCAGCAGCACCCAGTTGTACCGGGACCAAGAGACCCAGTACTTC.

The chain links TRBV27 to TRBJ1-1; 10 positions agree with TRBD1. The CDR3 is made up of 16 amino acids. V gave up 3 bases and J gave up 6 bases; unmatched junction bases: 10. Germline assignment: CDR1 MNHEY and CDR2 SMNVEV (reference sequence). The CDR3 loop is CASSFSSGDRGSEAFF. CDR3 nucleotides: TGTGCCAGCAGTTTTTCATCGGGGGACAGGGGATCTGAAGCTTTCTTT.

The chain combines TRBV4-2 with TRBJ2-5, with 7 nucleotides matching TRBD2. The length of the CDR3 is 13 residues. CDR1 LGHNA and CDR2 YNFKEQ come from the germline V gene. V shed 1 base, J shed 5 bases, and the junction held 1 base outside the gene matches. The CDR3 spells CASSQAGRETQYF. The CDR3 region has the DNA TGTGCCAGCAGCCAAGCCGGGAGGGAGACCCAGTACTTC.

A few counts support this clone. This chain links TRBV7-9 with TRBJ1-2; 10 bases are a match to TRBD1. The trim removed 1 base at V and 6 bases at J, leaving 5 bases unmatched. Germline assignment: CDR1 SEHNR and CDR2 FQNEAQ (reference sequence). The CDR3 loop spans 15 amino acids. The CDR3 nucleotides are TGTGCCAGCAGCTTAGGTGGGACAGGGGAAGATGGCTACACCTTC. It specifies CASSLGGTGEDGYTF.

The chain has TRBV15 and TRBJ2-7; D uncertain. Deletions cut 0 bases from V and 4 bases from J, with 4 bases between. This CDR3 has 12 residues. Per germline, CDR1 LNHNV and CDR2 YYDKDF (reference sequence). The chain's CDR3 is CATSREWYEQYF. CDR3 nucleotides: TGTGCCACCAGCAGAGAGTGGTACGAGCAGTACTTC.

This clone was recorded a few times. This sequence joins TRBV29-1 and TRBJ1-1; 8 bases agree with TRBD1. The V gene's germline CDR1 is SQVTM and CDR2 ANQGSEA. The CDR3 extends over 14 amino acids. The CDR3 loop reads CSSSRAGGWTEAFF. CDR3 coding DNA: TGCAGTTCTTCACGGGCAGGGGGCTGGACTGAAGCTTTCTTT.

This rearrangement joins TRBV15 to TRBJ2-1; 11 bases agree with TRBD2. Germline trimming cut 3 bases from V and 10 bases from J; bases unmatched to any gene: 8. This CDR3 comprises 15 residues. Germline CDR1 and CDR2: LNHNV and YYDKDF (reference sequence). CDR3 sequence: CATSRLLAGDREQFF. As DNA, the CDR3 is TGTGCCACCAGCAGGTTACTAGCGGGAGATAGAGAGCAGTTCTTC.

This clone was seen only a few times. The chain employs TRBV6-5 and TRBJ1-2; D ambiguous. The CDR3 consists of 13 residues. Between the trimmed V and J ends, which lost 5 bases and 7 bases, there was a span of 14 bases. CDR1 is MNHEY and CDR2 is SVGAGI in the germline V gene. The CDR3 DNA reads TGTGCCAGCAGTAAACAGTCGCTCTCTGGCTACACCTTC. This gives the protein CASSKQSLSGYTF.

This clone was observed a handful of times. The V and J genes are TRBV29-1 and TRBJ1-5; D uncertain. Trimming cost V 4 bases and J 3 bases, with 13 bases left between them. From germline, CDR1 is SQVTM and CDR2 ANQGSEA. The CDR3 runs 14 residues. The CDR3 DNA sequence: TGCAGCGTTGGTGGGCAGAATCCCAATCAGCCCCAGCATTTT. This encodes CSVGGQNPNQPQHF.

The J gene is TRBJ2-1, the V gene TRBV29-1, with TRBD1 identical over 7 bases. The CDR3 totals 15 residues. V was pared by 6 bases and J by 3 bases, with 11 bases of the junction left unmatched. The germline CDR1 and CDR2 sequences are SQVTM and ANQGSEA. The CDR3 sequence: CSVLGTEKYYNEQFF. The CDR3 DNA reads as TGCAGCGTCCTCGGGACAGAGAAATACTACAATGAGCAGTTCTTC.